The rows below give T cell receptor beta chains drawn from one sample of a study of T cell changes during pregnancy in multiple sclerosis. Measured with immunoSEQ multiplex PCR; TCRdb has only the in-frame clones, and not every one. The table lists about 100,000 clones, approximately 92% of them singletons. Sequences were derived from peripheral blood, sampled in the second trimester of pregnancy. These receptors were collected from a female donor with multiple sclerosis, enrolled in a pregnancy study. CDR3s include the opening cysteine and the closing phenylalanine or tryptophan. Each record gives: J gene, V gene, CDR3 protein.

TRBJ2-2 TRBV30 CAWTGSNTGELFF
TRBJ1-1 TRBV28 CASSVRTGGEQNTEAFF
TRBJ1-1 TRBV6-1 CASSEAGGHNTEAFF
TRBJ1-1 TRBV5-4 CASSLEPRAQGKSTEAFF
TRBJ1-2 TRBV2 CASTDGQNYGYTF
TRBJ1-1 TRBV20-1 CSGEGGTEAFF
TRBJ2-3 TRBV25-1 CASSERGDRQYF
TRBJ1-1 TRBV29-1 CSAGSGGGMNTEAFF
TRBJ2-7 TRBV7-2 CASSWTGLAGGEQYF
TRBJ1-2 TRBV5-5 CASSLAGTVFYGYTF
TRBJ1-2 TRBV5-8 CASIRQGAGGGYTF
TRBJ2-2 TRBV28 CASSLSGREVGELFF
TRBJ2-3 TRBV19 CASIQGTGPLDTQYF
TRBJ2-1 TRBV11-3 CASSLQSWGDNEQFF
TRBJ2-7 TRBV5-1 CASSLDQGVFYEQYF
TRBJ2-1 TRBV5-4 CASSPPYSYNEQFF
TRBJ2-7 TRBV15 CATSRTRDSYEQYF